This T cell receptor beta chain emerged from a study of blood T cell repertoires in COVID-19. Study-level information: The study drew acute and convalescent COVID-19 samples from the United States, Italy and Spain.

J gave up 7 bases and V 5 bases, and 11 bases lay outside the gene matches. This CDR3 contains 14 residues. Germline CDR1 KGHSH, CDR2 LQKENI. Clones were read by immunoSEQ multiplex PCR, and TCRdb kept only the in-frame ones, dropping some. The profile shows hundreds of thousands of clones, roughly 80% of them singletons. The rearrangement uses TRBV18 and TRBJ2-7; TRBD1 matches at 7 bases. This sequence was found in an elderly woman with active or convalescent COVID-19. Specimen: peripheral blood. In DNA form, the CDR3 reads TGTGCCAGCTCATTCGAACAGGGGATTGGGGAGCAGTACTTC. It codes for CASSFEQGIGEQYF.